This entry lists 21 T cell receptor beta chains sequenced from one sample in a study of metastatic and nonmetastatic thyroid tumors. Prior to thyroid surgery, none of the patients had received any treatment. TCRdb re-called the PCR reads with MiXCR. Found here are 50,000 to 65,000 clones, roughly 4% of them singletons; the top ten hold approximately 20%. The sequencing sample was made of blood. These receptors all come from a female donor with papillary thyroid cancer or a benign thyroid nodule (not recorded which). Some clones in this sample may be carry-over from other donors' samples.

This clone has ten or more counts. The rearrangement uses TRBV6-1 and TRBJ1-5; D remains ambiguous. CDR3 size: 16 residues. V lost 2 bases to trimming and J lost 2 bases, with 13 bases between them. Germline V gene sequence: CDR1 MNHNS, CDR2 SASEGT. The DNA of the CDR3 is TGTGCCAGCAGTGAATACGGAACTTTCGGCAATCAGCCCCAGCATTTT. As protein: CASSEYGTFGNQPQHF.

This clone was observed at least ten times. The gene calls are TRBV5-1 and TRBJ2-5, with unresolved D. The V end was cut by 0 bases, the J end by 5 bases, with 8 bases between. The CDR3 contains 13 residues. Germline V CDR1 and CDR2: SGHRS, YFSETQ. For the CDR3, the DNA is TGCGCCAGCAGCTTGGCGACCCGGGAGACCCAGTACTTC. This gives the protein CASSLATRETQYF.

This clone was seen many times. The gene calls are TRBV28 and TRBJ1-1; TRBD1 might be the D (6 bases). The V end was cut by 5 bases, the J end by 1 base, with 14 bases between. The germline CDR1 and CDR2 sequences are MDHEN and SYDVKM. The CDR3 extends over 15 amino acids. CDR3 coding DNA: TGTGCCAGCAGTATAGCGGCGACAGGGAACACTGAAGCTTTCTTT. It codes for CASSIAATGNTEAFF.

This clone was seen a few times. The DNA for the CDR3 is TGCGCCAGCAGTGAGGCCCGGGGTGTTCGGGTAGCTTATGGGTACCAAGAGACCCAGTACTTC. As protein: CASSEARGVRVAYGYQETQYF. This chain joins TRBV10-1 and TRBJ2-5; the D gene is possibly TRBD2 (5 bases). Germline CDR1 is WNHNN and CDR2 is SYGVQD (reference sequence). With 2 bases removed from V and 0 bases from J, the gap between germline ends came to 28 bases. The length of the CDR3 is 21 residues.

In this sample, this clone turned up many times. The chain couples TRBV3-1 to TRBJ2-7; 10 positions match TRBD2. The CDR3 has 16 amino acids. Trimming cost V 1 base and J 2 bases; bases outside gene matches: 5. Germline CDR1 is LGHDT and CDR2 is YNNKEL (reference sequence). For the CDR3, the DNA is TGTGCCAGCAGCCAAGGAGCTAGCGGGGGTCCCTACGAGCAGTACTTC. Translation gives CASSQGASGGPYEQYF.

The chain combines TRBV5-6 with TRBJ1-5; a possible D gene is TRBD1 (6 bases). CDR1 SGHDT and CDR2 YYEEEE come from the germline V gene. This CDR3 contains 19 residues. V was cut by 0 bases and J by 3 bases, with 22 bases left in between. DNA of the CDR3: TGTGCCAGCAGCTTGGCCCTTTTCGGAGGGGGGGAAAACAATCAGCCCCAGCATTTT. Its translation: CASSLALFGGGENNQPQHF.

With respect to this clone: This may arise from a read error, as a much more abundant clone is one base away. This sequence joins TRBV5-6 and TRBJ2-1; D not certain. The CDR3 totals 15 residues. Looked up from germline, CDR1 is SGHDT and CDR2 is YYEEEE. V gave up 2 bases and J gave up 0 bases, with 9 bases separating them. The CDR3 sequence: CASSFGVSSYNEQFF. The CDR3 DNA follows: TGTGCCAGCAGCTTTGGCGTGAGCTCCTACAATGAGCAGTTCTTC. Full variable domain (outside the CDR3, taken from reference TRBV5-6 and TRBJ2-1): DAGVTQSPTHLIKTRGQQVTLRCSPKSGHDTVSWYQQALGQGPQFIFQYYEEEERQRGNFPDRFSGHQFPNYSSELNVNALLLGDSALYLCASSFGVSSYNEQFFGPGTRLTVL.

Ten or more counts support this clone. The chain carries TRBV7-9 and TRBJ1-5, with a tentative D call TRBD1 (5 bases). The V gene lost 3 bases and the J gene lost 3 bases, with 18 bases spanning the gap. CDR1 and CDR2 from the germline V gene are SEHNR and FQNEAQ (reference sequence). The CDR3 extends over 17 amino acids. Here the CDR3 DNA reads TGTGCCAGCAGCTTCGGGACTCCCGGCAGGGACAATCAGCCCCAGCATTTT. It codes for CASSFGTPGRDNQPQHF.

About this clone itself: This sequence may be a read error, since a much larger clone differs from it by one base. The CDR3 DNA sequence: TGCGCCAGCGACGCTAGCGGGATATCCTACAATGAGCATTTCTTC. It encodes CASDASGISYNEHFF. The J gene is TRBJ2-1, the V gene TRBV5-1; 9 nucleotides line up with TRBD2. This CDR3 has 15 residues. Germline values: CDR1 SGHRS, CDR2 YFSETQ.

This clone was observed a handful of times. The V and J genes are TRBV6-1 and TRBJ1-4; 9 positions agree with TRBD1. The germline CDR1 and CDR2 sequences are MNHNS and SASEGT. The junction had 8 bases not matched to a gene; V was cut back by 4 bases and J by 8 bases. This CDR3 has 15 residues. As DNA, the CDR3 is TGTGCCAGCAGTGTCACAGGGGGCGGGGGGGAAAAACTGTTTTTT. Its protein product is CASSVTGGGGEKLFF.

This clone came up many times. This chain links TRBV28 with TRBJ1-5; the D gene is possibly TRBD1 (6 bases). From germline, CDR1 is MDHEN and CDR2 SYDVKM. Trimming took 6 bases from V and 4 from J, leaving 19 bases between them. The CDR3 runs to 16 residues. The CDR3 sequence is CASSLLAGVGNQPQHF. In nucleotides, the CDR3 is TGTGCCAGCAGCCTGCTCGCAGGGGTGGGGAATCAGCCCCAGCATTTT.

This chain joins TRBV20-1 and TRBJ2-5, with unresolved D. V lost 2 bases, J lost 1 base, and 8 bases lay in between. Germline V lookup: CDR1 DFQATT, CDR2 SNEGSKA (reference sequence). There are 13 residues in the CDR3. CDR3 sequence reads: CSARNRLQETQYF. Written as DNA, the CDR3 is TGCAGTGCTAGAAACAGACTCCAAGAGACCCAGTACTTC.

In the case of this clone: This may come from a read error, since a much larger clone is one base off. J is TRBJ2-2 and V is TRBV9, with D hard to call. V lost 5 bases, J lost 0 bases, and 8 bases lay in between. This CDR3 region has 14 residues. Germline assignment: CDR1 SGDLS and CDR2 YYNGEE. CDR3 residues: CASSPGTNTGELFF. The CDR3 bases are TGTGCCAGCAGTCCGGGCACGAACACCGGGGAGCTGTTTTTT.

This clone was found many times. The genes are TRBV5-6 and TRBJ2-7, with D perhaps given as TRBD1 or TRBD2 (6 bases each). CDR1 and CDR2 from the germline V gene are SGHDT and YYEEEE. V lost 4 bases to trimming and J lost 1 base, with 12 bases between them. The CDR3 is made up of 14 amino acids. The CDR3 DNA reads as TGTGCCAGCAGCCGACTAGGGGGGTCCTACGAGCAGTACTTC. Its protein is CASSRLGGSYEQYF.

The rearrangement joins TRBV20-1 to TRBJ2-5; D possibly corresponds to TRBD2 (6 bases). Germline CDR1 reads DFQATT; CDR2 reads SNEGSKA (reference sequence). This CDR3 contains 14 residues. Deletions cut 3 bases from V and 7 bases from J, with 18 bases between. The CDR3 bases are TGCAGTGCTAGCTTTCCGCGGGATGATGGGACCCAGTACTTC. This gives the protein CSASFPRDDGTQYF.

This clone appeared many times. The V call is TRBV2, the J call TRBJ1-2; D gene unclear. The ends were cut back, 4 bases at V and 1 base at J, with 4 bases in the middle. Per the germline V gene, CDR1 is SNHLY and CDR2 is FYNNEI. The CDR3 covers 12 residues. The DNA of the CDR3 is TGTGCCAGCAGTGTGGTTAACTATGGCTACACCTTC. Its protein is CASSVVNYGYTF.

This clone has more than one count but fewer than ten. The chain combines TRBV2 with TRBJ1-2, with a weak D call TRBD1 (5 bases). Between the trimmed V and J ends, which lost 10 bases and 7 bases, there was a span of 22 bases. CDR3 length equals 14 residues. Germline V lookup: CDR1 SNHLY, CDR2 FYNNEI. DNA for the CDR3: TGTGCCATCATTGACCAGGGAGAGTTCTCTGGCTACACCTTC. Protein product: CAIIDQGEFSGYTF.

This clone showed up many times. The gene calls are TRBV19 and TRBJ1-5; D gene uncertain. Germline V gene sequence: CDR1 LNHDA, CDR2 SQIVND (reference sequence). This CDR3 is built from 15 residues. V was pared by 3 bases and J by 1 base, with 10 bases between. In nucleotides, the CDR3 is TGTGCCAGTAGTATGGGCCGTGGGAGCAATCAGCCCCAGCATTTT. It codes for CASSMGRGSNQPQHF.

Comments on this clone: A much larger clone sits a single nucleotide away, making a read error possible. The same CDR3 also results from other DNA sequences found in this sample. J is TRBJ1-1 and V is TRBV7-9; D ambiguous. The CDR3 is 14 amino acids. Germline V CDR1 and CDR2: SEHNR, FQNEAQ (reference sequence). V shed 3 bases and J shed 2 bases, with 10 bases lying between them. CDR3 sequence: CASSFPQANTEAFF. The CDR3, as DNA: TGTGCCAGCAGCTTCCCCCAGGCTAACACTGAAGCTTTCTTT.

In its sample, this clone was seen many times. The V gene is TRBV6-1, the J gene TRBJ2-1; 11 nucleotides align to TRBD2. With V trimmed by 5 bases and J by 9 bases, 12 bases remained unmatched. CDR3 length: 16 amino acids. CDR1 MNHNS and CDR2 SASEGT come from the germline V gene. Here the CDR3 reads CASSWLAGGFNAEQFF. The CDR3 nucleotides are TGTGCCAGCAGTTGGCTAGCGGGAGGTTTTAATGCTGAGCAGTTCTTC.

The table lists this clone with many counts. This chain joins TRBV28 and TRBJ2-3; TRBD2 matches at 10 bases. V lost 6 bases, J lost 4 bases, and 7 bases stayed unmatched. Germline loops: CDR1 MDHEN, CDR2 SYDVKM. CDR3 size: 15 residues. The CDR3 bases are TGTGCCAGCAGGAGAAGCGGGAGGGCCCCAGATACGCAGTATTTT. It is translated as CASRRSGRAPDTQYF.